These 2 T cell receptor beta chains came from one sample sequenced in a study of T cells in narcolepsy. Sequencing used immunoSEQ multiplex PCR; TCRdb keeps in-frame clones, though not all of them. The sample yields under 30,000 clones, 85% to 90% seen once. The sample was CD45RA- memory CD4+ T cells from PBMCs. Receptor source: a human donor with narcolepsy.

The rearrangement links TRBV9 to TRBJ1-1; a possible D gene is TRBD1 (5 bases). The V end lost 3 bases, the J end lost 2 bases, and 11 bases lay between the germline ends. Germline lookup yields CDR1 SGDLS and CDR2 YYNGEE. This CDR3 region has 14 residues. The CDR3: CASSARQSNTEAFF. CDR3 DNA sequence: TGTGCCAGCAGCGCCCGACAGAGTAACACTGAAGCTTTCTTT.

This chain connects TRBV7-2 to TRBJ2-5; 9 bases are shared with TRBD2. Trimming took 1 base from V and 2 from J; bases not matched to a gene: 8. The germline V gene has CDR1 SGHTA and CDR2 FQGNSA. The CDR3 length is 17 residues. The CDR3 here is CASSLGAAGGGQETQYF. CDR3 nucleotides: TGTGCCAGCAGCTTAGGAGCGGCGGGAGGGGGGCAAGAGACCCAGTACTTC.